Following are 14 T cell receptor beta chains from one sample sequenced in a study of cytomegalovirus exposure and HLA in healthy donors. The PCR made use of 60 Vbeta and 13 Jbeta primers. Repertoires were generated with immunoSEQ multiplex PCR, while TCRdb's copy carries only in-frame clones and drops some. The profile covers 150,000 to 200,000 clones, with 83% appearing a single time and around 4.1% taken by the ten largest. The specimen sequenced was PBMCs. The receptors were sampled from a man aged 45 to 65 in good health and CMV-seropositive.

This clone has a single count. The chain couples TRBV5-1 to TRBJ2-2; the match to TRBD2 covers 8 bases. This CDR3 has 17 amino acids. Germline V CDR1 and CDR2: SGHRS, YFSETQ. V lost 0 bases and J lost 3; bases outside the gene matches: 7. The CDR3 region is CASSLGPERGYTGELFF. Written as DNA, the CDR3 is TGCGCCAGCAGCTTGGGCCCCGAGCGGGGGTACACCGGGGAGCTGTTTTTT.

The genes are TRBV6-6 and TRBJ1-2; 7 bases align to TRBD1. CDR3 length: 12 residues. V trimming: 4 bases; J trimming: 6 bases; junction bases outside the gene matches: 2. Germline V gene lookup returns CDR1 MNHNY and CDR2 SVGAGI (reference sequence). This CDR3 is CASSLQGNGYTF. In nucleotides, the CDR3 is TGTGCCAGCAGTTTACAGGGGAATGGCTACACCTTC.

The chain links TRBV14 to TRBJ2-5; 8 bases map to TRBD1. Germline V CDR1 and CDR2: SGHDN, FVKESK. After removal of 5 bases from V and 1 base from J, the junction contained 6 bases not matched to a gene. The CDR3 has 15 amino acids. The chain's CDR3 is CASSVRQGPQETQYF. The DNA for the CDR3 is TGTGCCAGCAGCGTACGACAGGGGCCCCAAGAGACCCAGTACTTC.

V gene TRBV5-1 combines with J gene TRBJ2-2; 11 bases agree with TRBD1. V dropped 6 bases and J dropped 4; count of bases not matched to a gene: 5. Germline values: CDR1 SGHRS, CDR2 YFSETQ. This CDR3 has 15 amino acids. The CDR3 DNA reads as TGCGCCAGCAACCGGGGACAGGGGGTCACCGGGGAGCTGTTTTTT. This gives the protein CASNRGQGVTGELFF.

V gene TRBV28 combines with J gene TRBJ2-7; 8 positions match TRBD2. There are 17 residues in the CDR3. V lost 2 bases and J lost 3; bases outside the gene matches: 12. Germline values: CDR1 MDHEN, CDR2 SYDVKM. The CDR3 sequence is CASSLEVRTSGYYEQYF. The CDR3 nucleotides are TGTGCCAGCAGTTTAGAGGTTCGAACTAGCGGTTACTACGAGCAGTACTTC. Using reference TRBV28 and TRBJ2-7 for the parts outside the CDR3, the full variable domain is DVKVTQSSRYLVKRTGEKVFLECVQDMDHENMFWYRQDPGLGLRLIYFSYDVKMKEKGDIPEGYSVSREKKERFSLILESASTNQTSMYLCASSLEVRTSGYYEQYFGPGTRLTVT.

This clone was picked up one time. V usage is TRBV30 and J usage is TRBJ2-5; D might be TRBD2 (5 bases). This CDR3 spans 15 amino acids. Germline V CDR1 and CDR2: GTSNPN, SVGIG (reference sequence). Trimming stripped 2 bases from V and 4 bases from J, with 17 bases between. The CDR3 protein is CAWSTKAVRVETQYF. The CDR3 DNA follows: TGTGCCTGGAGTACCAAGGCTGTGAGGGTAGAGACCCAGTACTTC.

This clone has just one count. One end of the junction varies from germline; a read error may be responsible. This sequence joins TRBV7-2 and TRBJ2-7; D unresolved. Germline CDR1 and CDR2: SGHTA and FQGNSA. The CDR3 runs to 15 residues. This CDR3 reads CASSLDGGGFYEQYF. The CDR3 coding sequence is TGTGCCAGCAGTTTAGACGGCGGCGGATTCTACGAGCAGTACTTC. Supplemented by reference TRBV7-2 and TRBJ2-7, the full variable domain reads GAGVSQSPSNKVTEKGKDVELRCDPISGHTALYWYRQSLGQGLEFLIYFQGNSAPDKSGLPSDRFSAERTGGSVSTLTIQRTQQEDSAVYLCASSLDGGGFYEQYFGPGTRLTVT.

The genes are TRBV28 and TRBJ2-2, with D perhaps TRBD2 (6 bases). Between the trimmed V and J ends, which lost 8 bases and 10 bases, there was a span of 20 bases. This CDR3 contains 14 residues. In germline, CDR1 is MDHEN, CDR2 SYDVKM. In DNA, the CDR3 is TGTGCCAGCTCTTCAGTCGGGGGAATTAAGGAGCTGTTTTTT. This gives the protein CASSSVGGIKELFF.

V and J are TRBV2 and TRBJ2-5; the match to TRBD2 covers 12 bases. The tail of the sequence fits TRBJ2-7 better, so the J call may be wrong. The CDR3 consists of 16 residues. The germline V gene encodes CDR1 SNHLY and CDR2 FYNNEI. CDR3 sequence (DNA): TGTGCCAGCACTCTGAAGCCGGGACTAGCGGGCTACGAGCAGTACTTC. It specifies CASTLKPGLAGYEQYF.

This clone showed up just once. The rearrangement links TRBV7-2 to TRBJ2-1; no definite D call. Deletions cut 1 base from V and 0 bases from J, with 7 bases between. Germline V CDR1 and CDR2: SGHTA, FQGNSA. The CDR3 runs 15 residues. The CDR3 DNA is TGTGCCAGCAGCTTAGAACTGAACTCCTACAATGAGCAGTTCTTC. Residues: CASSLELNSYNEQFF.

The J gene is TRBJ1-2, the V gene TRBV11-2; tentative D call: TRBD1 (5 bases). Trimming removed 4 bases from V and 13 bases from J, with 13 bases in between. This CDR3 contains 11 residues. Germline CDR1 SGHAT, CDR2 FQNNGV. In DNA form, the CDR3 reads TGTGCCAGCAGCTCCGCGGTGGGGGGCACCTTC. Translating gives CASSSAVGGTF.

V and J are TRBV30 and TRBJ2-3, with D possibly matching TRBD2 (6 bases). The CDR3 covers 13 residues. V lost 2 bases, J lost 7 bases, and 13 bases lay in between. The germline V gene encodes CDR1 GTSNPN and CDR2 SVGIG (reference sequence). The CDR3 DNA is TGTGCCTGGAGTAAAATTGCGGGGCATACGCAGTATTTT. Residues: CAWSKIAGHTQYF.

This clone came up once. V usage is TRBV19 and J usage is TRBJ1-2, with D hard to call. V was trimmed by 1 base and J by 4 bases, leaving 10 bases between them. The CDR3 has 14 residues. In germline, CDR1 is LNHDA, CDR2 SQIVND (reference sequence). The CDR3 DNA is TGTGCCAGTAGTATAGTCGGGAAGCGCTATGGCTACACCTTC. Translation: CASSIVGKRYGYTF.

The chain recombines TRBV9 with TRBJ1-1; TRBD1 is a possible D gene (6 bases). This CDR3 region has 15 residues. Trimming left V 3 bases short and J 3 bases short, with 15 bases between. CDR1 is SGDLS and CDR2 is YYNGEE in the germline V gene. Here the CDR3 DNA reads TGTGCCAGCAGCGATTCGGGGGGCGGGTACACTGAAGCTTTCTTT. Translation: CASSDSGGGYTEAFF.